The source of this T cell receptor (beta chain) is a study of control samples from healthy donors and cancer patients. Generated by immunoSEQ multiplex PCR, the TCRdb table keeps only in-frame clones and is missing some. This listing includes some 180,000 clones. Sequencing input: blood. The origin of this receptor is a woman aged 25 to 39 in good health.

CDR3 protein: CASSGAQGSTEAFF. The CDR3 DNA reads TGTGCCAGCAGCGGGGCCCAGGGGTCCACTGAAGCTTTCTTT. This chain joins TRBV5-6 and TRBJ1-1; D might be TRBD1 (6 bases). This CDR3 has 14 residues. V dropped 4 bases and J dropped 4 bases, with 14 bases sitting between them. Germline V gene sequence: CDR1 SGHDT, CDR2 YYEEEE.